The present T cell receptor beta chain was sequenced within a study of blood T cell repertoires in COVID-19. Method: immunoSEQ multiplex PCR; TCRdb's copy keeps in-frame clones and lacks some. The table records about 52,000 clones, 81% of them present only once. This TCR derives from a woman aged 80 or older with COVID-19, enrolled during active disease. The sequenced sample was peripheral blood.

CDR3 in amino acids: CASNRIPAGVDTQYF. The CDR3 region has the DNA TGTGCCAGCAACCGAATACCCGCGGGGGTAGATACGCAGTATTTT. The genes are TRBV2 and TRBJ2-3; 7 bases fit TRBD2. From germline, CDR1 is SNHLY and CDR2 FYNNEI. V was pared by 7 bases and J by 5 bases, with 12 bases of the junction left unmatched. This CDR3 comprises 15 residues.